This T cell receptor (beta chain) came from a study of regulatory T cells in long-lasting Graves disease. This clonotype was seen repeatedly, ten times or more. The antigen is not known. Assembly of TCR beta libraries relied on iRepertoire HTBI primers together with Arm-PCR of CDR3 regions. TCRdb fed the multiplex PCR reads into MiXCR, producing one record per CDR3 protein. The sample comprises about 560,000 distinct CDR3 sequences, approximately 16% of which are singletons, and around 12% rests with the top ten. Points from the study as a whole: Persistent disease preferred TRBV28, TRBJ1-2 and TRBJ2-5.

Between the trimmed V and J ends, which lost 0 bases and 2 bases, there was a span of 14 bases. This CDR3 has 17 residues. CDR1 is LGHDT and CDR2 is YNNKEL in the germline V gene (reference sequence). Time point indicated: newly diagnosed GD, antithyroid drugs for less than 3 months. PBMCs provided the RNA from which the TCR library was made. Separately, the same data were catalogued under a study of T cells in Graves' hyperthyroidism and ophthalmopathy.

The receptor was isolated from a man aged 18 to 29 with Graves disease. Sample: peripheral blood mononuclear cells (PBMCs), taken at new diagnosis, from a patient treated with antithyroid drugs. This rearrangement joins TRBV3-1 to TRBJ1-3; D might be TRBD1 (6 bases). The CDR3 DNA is TGTGCCAGCAGCCAAGATGGGTTCTCAGGGGCTGGAAACACCATATATTTT. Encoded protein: CASSQDGFSGAGNTIYF.